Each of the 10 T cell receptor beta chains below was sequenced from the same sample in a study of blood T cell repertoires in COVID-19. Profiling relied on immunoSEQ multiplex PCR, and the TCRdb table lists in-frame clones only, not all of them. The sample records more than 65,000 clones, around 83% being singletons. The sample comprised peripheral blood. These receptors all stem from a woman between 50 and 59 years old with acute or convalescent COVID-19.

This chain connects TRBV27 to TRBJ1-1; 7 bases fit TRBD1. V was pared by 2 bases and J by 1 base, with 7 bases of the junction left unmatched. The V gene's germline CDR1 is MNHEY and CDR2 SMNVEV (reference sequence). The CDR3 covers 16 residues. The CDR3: CASSLRGQLTNTEAFF. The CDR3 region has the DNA TGTGCCAGCAGTTTAAGGGGACAGCTAACGAACACTGAAGCTTTCTTT.

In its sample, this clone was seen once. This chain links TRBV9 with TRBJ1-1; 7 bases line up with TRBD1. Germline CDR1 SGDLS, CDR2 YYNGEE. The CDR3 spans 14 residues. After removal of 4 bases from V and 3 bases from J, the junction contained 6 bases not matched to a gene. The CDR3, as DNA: TGTGCCAGCAGCAGGGGGCTTGTTGACACTGAAGCTTTCTTT. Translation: CASSRGLVDTEAFF.

The CDR3 region has the DNA TGTGCCAGCAGTCAAGGACTAGCGAAATACAATGAGCAGTTCTTC. Amino acids: CASSQGLAKYNEQFF. The chain joins TRBV25-1 to TRBJ2-1, with TRBD2 matching 9 bases. V was pared by 5 bases and J by 4 bases, with 6 bases of the junction left unmatched. The length of the CDR3 is 15 residues. Germline values: CDR1 MGHDK, CDR2 SYGVNS.

CDR3 in amino acids: CASSPLDGEKLFF. CDR3 bases: TGTGCCAGCTCACCGTTAGACGGGGAAAAACTGTTTTTT. This chain uses TRBV18 with TRBJ1-4; D remains ambiguous. This CDR3 is 13 amino acids long. CDR1 and CDR2 from the germline V gene are KGHSH and LQKENI. Trimming cost V 3 bases and J 8 bases, with 10 bases left between them.

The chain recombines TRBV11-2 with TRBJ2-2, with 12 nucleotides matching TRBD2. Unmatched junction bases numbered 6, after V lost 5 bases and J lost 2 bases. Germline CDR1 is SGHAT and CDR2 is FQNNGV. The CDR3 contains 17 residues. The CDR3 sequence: CASSKRTSGVNTGELFF. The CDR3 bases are TGTGCCAGCAGCAAAAGGACTAGCGGGGTCAACACCGGGGAGCTGTTTTTT. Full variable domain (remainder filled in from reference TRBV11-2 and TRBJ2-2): EAGVAQSPRYKIIEKRQSVAFWCNPISGHATLYWYQQILGQGPKLLIQFQNNGVVDDSQLPKDRFSAERLKGVDSTLKIQPAKLEDSAVYLCASSKRTSGVNTGELFFGEGSRLTVL.

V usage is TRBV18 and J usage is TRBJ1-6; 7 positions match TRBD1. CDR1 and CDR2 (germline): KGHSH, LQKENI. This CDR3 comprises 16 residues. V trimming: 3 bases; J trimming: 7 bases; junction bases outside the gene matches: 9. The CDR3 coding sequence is TGTGCCAGCTCACCTCTCCGGGACAGAGAAAATTCACCCCTCCACTTT. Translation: CASSPLRDRENSPLHF. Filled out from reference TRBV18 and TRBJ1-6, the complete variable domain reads NAGVMQNPRHLVRRRGQEARLRCSPMKGHSHVYWYRQLPEEGLKFMVYLQKENIIDESGMPKERFSAEFPKEGPSILRIQQVVRGDSAAYFCASSPLRDRENSPLHFGNGTRLTVT.

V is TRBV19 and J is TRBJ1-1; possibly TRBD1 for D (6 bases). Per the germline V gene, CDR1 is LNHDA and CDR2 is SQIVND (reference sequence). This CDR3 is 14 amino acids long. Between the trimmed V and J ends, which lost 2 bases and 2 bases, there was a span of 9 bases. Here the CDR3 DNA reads TGTGCCAGTAGTATAATACAGGGAAACACTGAAGCTTTCTTT. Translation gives CASSIIQGNTEAFF. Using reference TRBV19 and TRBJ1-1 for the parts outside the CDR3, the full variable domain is DGGITQSPKYLFRKEGQNVTLSCEQNLNHDAMYWYRQDPGQGLRLIYYSQIVNDFQKGDIAEGYSVSREKKESFPLTVTSAQKNPTAFYLCASSIIQGNTEAFFGQGTRLTVV.

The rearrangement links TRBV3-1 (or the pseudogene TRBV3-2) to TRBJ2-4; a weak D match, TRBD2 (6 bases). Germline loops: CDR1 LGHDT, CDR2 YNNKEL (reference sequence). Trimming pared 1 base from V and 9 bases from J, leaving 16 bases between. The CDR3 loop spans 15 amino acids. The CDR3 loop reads CASSQGGSGGTIQYF. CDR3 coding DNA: TGTGCCAGCAGCCAAGGGGGGAGCGGAGGGACCATTCAGTACTTC.

The CDR3 sequence: CSVRTGSGANVLTF. The DNA for the CDR3 is TGCAGCGTCCGGACAGGCTCTGGGGCCAACGTCCTGACTTTC. The chain uses TRBV29-1 and TRBJ2-6, with TRBD1 matching 7 bases. Trimming took 6 bases from V and 0 from J; bases not matched to a gene: 2. The CDR3 extends over 14 amino acids. Germline CDR1 reads SQVTM; CDR2 reads ANQGSEA.

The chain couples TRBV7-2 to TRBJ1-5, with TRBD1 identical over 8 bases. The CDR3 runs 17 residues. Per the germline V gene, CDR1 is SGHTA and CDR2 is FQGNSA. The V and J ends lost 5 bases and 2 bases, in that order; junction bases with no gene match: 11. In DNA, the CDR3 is TGTGCCAGCAGCCCGCACCTCCTGACAGGGGGCAATCAGCCCCAGCATTTT. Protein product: CASSPHLLTGGNQPQHF.